The source of this T cell receptor (beta chain) is a study of T cells in Graves' hyperthyroidism and ophthalmopathy. Amplification of TCR beta CDR3 regions used RNA as the template. TCR CDR3 underwent first-round RT-PCR with the HTBI primer set. TCRdb called the multiplex PCR reads again in MiXCR, with one record for every CDR3 protein. The sample includes about 560,000 distinct CDR3 sequences, about 15% of them seen just once. V was pared by 3 bases and J by 10 bases, with 10 bases between. CDR1 is SNHLY, CDR2 FYNNEI, per germline. The CDR3 loop spans 12 amino acids. Graves' hyperthyroidism is called stable when ophthalmopathy does not progress within 18 months. Exclusion criteria comprised uncontrolled infection, other autoimmune disease, pregnancy or lactation. Many counts were recorded for this clonotype. What it binds is unknown. General study findings and limits: Blood samples included most of the expanded thyroid clonotypes exceeding 0.001.

V and J are TRBV2 and TRBJ2-1; D gene uncertain. The sequence derives from a woman in her thirties with Graves' hyperthyroidism. The sample consisted of blood. CDR3 sequence: CASSDEVPEQFF. DNA for the CDR3: TGTGCCAGCAGTGATGAAGTCCCGGAGCAGTTCTTC.